The next 15 T cell receptor beta chains were all read from a single sample in a study of T cell responses to AZD1222 COVID-19 vaccine. This table comes from immunoSEQ multiplex PCR, and its TCRdb copy is limited to in-frame clones, with some not included. The sample includes tens of thousands of clones, 70% to 85% of them seen just once. Specimen: peripheral blood, collected on day 0 of MenACWY control vaccination. The receptors originated from an adult in good health.

This clone was counted between two and nine times. The chain is built from TRBV19 and TRBJ2-1, with D unclear. The CDR3 has 15 residues. V shed 1 base and J shed 13 bases, with 20 bases lying between them. The germline gives CDR1 LNHDA, CDR2 SQIVND (reference sequence). CDR3 residues: CASSIGAGPLAPQFF. The DNA of the CDR3 is TGTGCCAGTAGTATAGGGGCAGGCCCACTGGCTCCTCAGTTCTTC.

The J gene is TRBJ2-7, the V gene TRBV5-1, with a possible D match to TRBD2 (6 bases). This CDR3 is built from 17 residues. Germline values: CDR1 SGHRS, CDR2 YFSETQ. V was cut by 4 bases and J by 2 bases, with 22 bases left in between. The CDR3 nucleotides are TGCGCCAGCAGCCAGGGACTCGCCCGGAGAGTAACCTACGAGCAGTACTTC. It specifies CASSQGLARRVTYEQYF.

The chain links TRBV27 to TRBJ1-6; tentative D call: TRBD1 (5 bases). The CDR3 is 22 residues long. Germline CDR1 is MNHEY and CDR2 is SMNVEV (reference sequence). Trimming pared 5 bases from V and 6 bases from J, leaving 35 bases between. Written as DNA, the CDR3 is TGTGCCAGCAGTCCCAATTCTATACGTTGGGGGACCGCCTCGGACCGTAATTCACCCCTCCACTTT. Translating gives CASSPNSIRWGTASDRNSPLHF.

The chain combines TRBV18 with TRBJ2-2, with D possibly TRBD2 on 5 matching bases. Trimming pared 10 bases from V and 2 bases from J, leaving 14 bases between. The CDR3 consists of 14 residues. Germline V CDR1 and CDR2: KGHSH, LQKENI. In nucleotides, the CDR3 is TGTGCCATCACGGACCGGGGAAACACCGGGGAGCTGTTTTTT. This sequence encodes CAITDRGNTGELFF.

The chain combines TRBV6-5 with TRBJ2-2; TRBD1 matches at 12 bases. After removal of 8 bases from V and 4 bases from J, the junction contained 5 bases not matched to a gene. The germline V gene has CDR1 MNHEY and CDR2 SVGAGI. The length of the CDR3 is 15 residues. CDR3 amino acids: CASGRDRGLTGELFF. CDR3 in DNA: TGTGCCAGCGGACGGGACAGGGGGCTCACCGGGGAGCTGTTTTTT.

The gene calls are TRBV30 and TRBJ1-6; D gene unclear. The CDR3 loop spans 15 amino acids. V was pared by 0 bases and J by 0 bases, with 6 bases between. In germline, CDR1 is GTSNPN, CDR2 SVGIG (reference sequence). For the CDR3, the DNA is TGTGCCTGGAGTGTATCCAGCTCCTATAATTCACCCCTCCACTTT. This encodes CAWSVSSSYNSPLHF.

This clone was recorded only once. This chain uses TRBV6-5 with TRBJ1-1; no reliable D call. Trimming removed 5 bases at V and 7 bases at J, with 11 bases between. Germline V CDR1 and CDR2: MNHEY, SVGAGI. The CDR3 runs to 12 residues. The chain's CDR3 is CASSTLRGEAFF. The CDR3 nucleotides are TGTGCCAGCAGTACCCTCCGAGGTGAAGCTTTCTTT.

The chain recombines TRBV7-9 with TRBJ1-5; no firm D call. The CDR3 spans 12 residues. Trimming shortened V by 5 bases and J by 8 bases, and 10 bases separated the two germline ends. CDR1 SEHNR and CDR2 FQNEAQ come from the germline V gene (reference sequence). In DNA, the CDR3 is TGTGCCAGCAGCGCCTTTGACAAGCCCCAGCATTTT. It specifies CASSAFDKPQHF.

This chain links TRBV11-2 with TRBJ1-1; D perhaps matches TRBD1 (5 bases). CDR1 SGHAT and CDR2 FQNNGV come from the germline V gene. Trimming pared 4 bases from V and 0 bases from J, leaving 12 bases between. The CDR3 spans 15 residues. The CDR3 nucleotides read TGTGCCAGCAGCTCAAGAGGGACTTTGAACACTGAAGCTTTCTTT. Translated: CASSSRGTLNTEAFF. Complete variable domain (other parts from reference TRBV11-2 and TRBJ1-1): EAGVAQSPRYKIIEKRQSVAFWCNPISGHATLYWYQQILGQGPKLLIQFQNNGVVDDSQLPKDRFSAERLKGVDSTLKIQPAKLEDSAVYLCASSSRGTLNTEAFFGQGTRLTVV.

This clone appeared a single time. The rearrangement uses TRBV12-3 or TRBV12-4 and TRBJ2-2, with D possibly called TRBD1 or TRBD2 (5 bases each). This CDR3 is 13 amino acids long. The V and J ends lost 8 bases and 0 bases respectively, with 7 bases between them. The CDR3 DNA reads as TGTGCCAGCGGGGGACCGAACACCGGGGAGCTGTTTTTT. It encodes CASGGPNTGELFF.

This clone was detected only once. This rearrangement joins TRBV6-5 to TRBJ1-1, with a weak D call TRBD1 (6 bases). The germline gives CDR1 MNHEY, CDR2 SVGAGI. V was shortened by 7 bases and J by 0 bases, with 15 bases between the two germline ends. The CDR3 is made up of 15 amino acids. The CDR3 DNA reads TGTGCCAGCACAATTTCGGACAGACTGAACACTGAAGCTTTCTTT. Amino acids: CASTISDRLNTEAFF.

This clone showed up just once. This chain uses TRBV7-9 with TRBJ2-3; 7 bases are a match to TRBD2. The V segment lost 4 bases and the J segment 4 bases; nucleotides outside the gene matches: 8. Germline V lookup: CDR1 SEHNR, CDR2 FQNEAQ (reference sequence). CDR3 length: 15 amino acids. Here the CDR3 DNA reads TGTGCCAGCAGCTACCTGGGAGGGAGGTCAGATACGCAGTATTTT. Translating gives CASSYLGGRSDTQYF.

This chain connects TRBV5-5 to TRBJ1-1, with unresolved D. Germline loops: CDR1 SGHKS, CDR2 YYEKEE (reference sequence). Trimming pared 4 bases from V and 0 bases from J, leaving 16 bases between. This CDR3 region has 16 residues. CDR3 nucleotide sequence: TGTGCCAGCAGCCCCTCTGGGCGACGGGTGAACACTGAAGCTTTCTTT. Protein sequence: CASSPSGRRVNTEAFF.

The V and J genes are TRBV15 and TRBJ1-4, with D uncertain. This CDR3 spans 12 amino acids. Germline V lookup: CDR1 LNHNV, CDR2 YYDKDF (reference sequence). Trimming removed 0 bases from V and 17 bases from J, with 13 bases in between. CDR3 coding DNA: TGTGCCACCAGCAGAGATGAGGGTTTGGGTTTTTTT. This translates into CATSRDEGLGFF.

The rearrangement uses TRBV19 and TRBJ1-1; no firm D call. CDR1 and CDR2 from the germline V gene are LNHDA and SQIVND (reference sequence). CDR3 length equals 14 residues. V lost 3 bases and J 1 base, leaving 9 bases between the germline ends. Here the CDR3 reads CASSIMVTNTEAFF. The CDR3 coding sequence is TGTGCCAGTAGTATCATGGTGACGAACACTGAAGCTTTCTTT.